This record concerns one TCR beta chain sequence. Its cognate antigen is unknown. This sample was included in a study of cytomegalovirus exposure and HLA in healthy donors. Findings and caveats of the study: In a later analysis, TCR association rates varied by HLA locus: DRB1 most, HLA-C fewest. The records held CMV serostatus as the only immune exposure information. One variant, a missense change in DCLRE1C, was linked in a later analysis to TCR beta V- and J-gene trimming. Testing in vitro showed three CMV-associated chains specific for CMV antigens.

PCR primers comprised 60 Vbeta and 13 Jbeta primers. The data were produced by immunoSEQ multiplex PCR, yet TCRdb's version contains in-frame clones alone and is incomplete. This repertoire shows 150,000 to 170,000 clones, roughly 79% found once; its top ten account for 2.8%. With 5 bases clipped from V and 1 base from J, the junction kept 2 bases outside the gene matches. The CDR3 is 14 amino acids. CDR1 is PRHDT, CDR2 FYEKMQ, per germline (reference sequence). V and J are TRBV13 and TRBJ2-3; 8 nucleotides match TRBD1. The origin of this receptor is a man between 18 and 29 years old in good health and CMV-seronegative. The material sequenced was PBMCs. This chain's CDR3 is CASSPGQGTDTQYF. CDR3 nucleotide sequence: TGTGCCAGCAGCCCGGGACAGGGCACAGATACGCAGTATTTT.